The 22 T cell receptor beta chains reported below all come from one sample, sequenced in a study of cytomegalovirus exposure and HLA in healthy donors. Use of 60 Vbeta and 13 Jbeta primers characterized the PCR. Profiled with immunoSEQ multiplex PCR; TCRdb holds only in-frame clones, not every one. The table has about 160,000 clones, approximately 81% seen once; the top ten hold 1%. The sequencing sample was made of PBMCs. The receptors derive from a boy between 2 and 10 years old in good health and CMV-seronegative.

The chain uses TRBV6-6 and TRBJ2-5; the match to TRBD1 covers 11 bases. The J call may be incorrect, as the DNA end agrees better with TRBJ2-7. The CDR3 covers 15 residues. The germline V gene encodes CDR1 MNHNY and CDR2 SVGAGI (reference sequence). The CDR3 DNA follows: TGTGCCAGCAGTTACACCGGGACAGGGGGAAACGAGCAGTACTTC. It codes for CASSYTGTGGNEQYF.

This clone was seen just once. The chain has TRBV9 and TRBJ2-7, with D maybe TRBD2 (6 bases). Per the germline V gene, CDR1 is SGDLS and CDR2 is YYNGEE. V gave up 2 bases and J gave up 3 bases, with 15 bases separating them. The CDR3 covers 15 residues. DNA of the CDR3: TGTGCCAGCAGCGTCCAGACTAGTCCGATCTACGAGCAGTACTTC. Translating gives CASSVQTSPIYEQYF. The complete variable domain, with remaining parts taken from reference TRBV9 and TRBJ2-7, reads DSGVTQTPKHLITATGQRVTLRCSPRSGDLSVYWYQQSLDQGLQFLIQYYNGEERAKGNILERFSAQQFPDLHSELNLSSLELGDSALYFCASSVQTSPIYEQYFGPGTRLTVT.

This chain connects TRBV30 to TRBJ2-1; 9 bases map to TRBD2. The V gene end was trimmed by 0 bases and the J gene end by 5 bases; junction bases not matched to a gene: 2. The CDR3 runs to 14 residues. The V gene's germline CDR1 is GTSNPN and CDR2 SVGIG (reference sequence). CDR3 sequence reads: CAWSVLAGDNEQFF. The CDR3 nucleotides read TGTGCCTGGAGTGTACTAGCGGGTGACAATGAGCAGTTCTTC.

V is TRBV5-5 and J is TRBJ1-1; 9 bases align to TRBD1. V was pared by 1 base and J by 0 bases, with 7 bases of the junction left unmatched. Germline V gene sequence: CDR1 SGHKS, CDR2 YYEKEE (reference sequence). The CDR3 covers 17 residues. The chain's CDR3 is CASSLWDRVIMNTEAFF. CDR3 nucleotides: TGTGCCAGCAGCTTGTGGGACAGGGTGATCATGAACACTGAAGCTTTCTTT.

The chain is built from TRBV7-3 and TRBJ2-3, with TRBD1 as a possible D gene (5 bases). Per the germline V gene, CDR1 is SGHTA and CDR2 is FQGTGA. V was pared by 0 bases and J by 1 base, with 5 bases between. This CDR3 region has 14 residues. The CDR3 here is CASSLTGGTDTQYF. CDR3 bases: TGTGCCAGCAGCTTAACAGGGGGCACAGATACGCAGTATTTT.

The J gene is TRBJ1-1, the V gene TRBV1; the table's D call of TRBD1 was not tested on the DNA. TRBV1 represents a pseudogene. The CDR3 extends over 16 amino acids. This CDR3 is CTSSQDQGWVLSEAFF. The CDR3 DNA reads as TGCACCAGCAGCCAAGATCAGGGCTGGGTCTTATCTGAAGCTTTCTTT.

The sample holds one count of this clone. V is TRBV4-1 and J is TRBJ2-1; 9 positions match TRBD2. V gave up 4 bases and J gave up 10 bases; unmatched junction bases: 2. CDR3 size: 12 residues. The germline gives CDR1 MGHRA, CDR2 YSYEKL. The CDR3, as DNA: TGCGCCAGCAGCCGGAGCGGGGGGGAGCAGTTCTTC. The encoded protein is CASSRSGGEQFF.

The rearrangement links TRBV7-3 to TRBJ2-3, with 8 bases matching TRBD1. V lost 1 base to trimming and J lost 7 bases; unmatched junction nucleotides: 4. Looked up from germline, CDR1 is SGHTA and CDR2 is FQGTGA. The CDR3 covers 14 residues. CDR3 protein: CASSLSRGQNTQYF. Written as DNA, the CDR3 is TGTGCCAGCAGCTTAAGCAGGGGGCAAAATACGCAGTATTTT.

This clone is a singleton in its sample. The DNA of the CDR3 is TGTGCCAGTAGTCCCCTGGGCAGGGGGATGAACACTGAAGCTTTCTTT. This sequence encodes CASSPLGRGMNTEAFF. The rearrangement uses TRBV19 and TRBJ1-1; 7 positions agree with TRBD1. The CDR3 covers 16 residues. After removal of 5 bases from V and 0 bases from J, the junction contained 9 bases not matched to a gene. From germline, CDR1 is LNHDA and CDR2 SQIVND (reference sequence).

The chain combines TRBV10-2 with TRBJ2-2, with no clear D. There are 13 residues in the CDR3. The germline V gene encodes CDR1 WSHSY and CDR2 SAAADI. Trimming took 6 bases from V and 5 from J, leaving 10 bases between them. CDR3 region: CASREAGTGELFF. The CDR3 coding sequence is TGCGCCAGCAGAGAAGCAGGAACCGGGGAGCTGTTTTTT.

The V and J genes are TRBV7-9 and TRBJ2-7; a possible D gene is TRBD2 (6 bases). Germline V lookup: CDR1 SEHNR, CDR2 FQNEAQ (reference sequence). The V gene lost 5 bases and the J gene lost 5 bases, with 13 bases spanning the gap. The CDR3 totals 13 residues. CDR3 DNA sequence: TGTGCCAGCAGCACTACGGGCGGGAACGAGCAGTACGTC. Its protein product is CASSTTGGNEQYV.

V is TRBV7-9 and J is TRBJ2-1, with TRBD2 identical over 12 bases. CDR1 SEHNR and CDR2 FQNEAQ come from the germline V gene (reference sequence). Trimming removed 6 bases from V and 5 bases from J; junction bases left unmatched: 5. The CDR3 length is 15 residues. The CDR3 nucleotides are TGTGCCAGCAGGCCTAGGACTAGCGGGAACAATGAGCAGTTCTTC. Protein: CASRPRTSGNNEQFF.

This chain uses TRBV10-1 with TRBJ2-3, with TRBD1 matching over 8 bases. V trimming: 5 bases; J trimming: 0 bases; junction bases outside the gene matches: 1. Per the germline V gene, CDR1 is WNHNN and CDR2 is SYGVQD (reference sequence). This CDR3 has 14 amino acids. CDR3 bases: TGCGCCAGCAGTTGGGACAGGAGCACAGATACGCAGTATTTT. Protein: CASSWDRSTDTQYF.

The chain has TRBV7-9 and TRBJ2-2; TRBD2 might be the D (6 bases). This CDR3 region has 16 residues. Germline V gene lookup returns CDR1 SEHNR and CDR2 FQNEAQ (reference sequence). Trimming shortened V by 4 bases and J by 6 bases, and 18 bases separated the two germline ends. The CDR3 spells CASSYTVVVAAGELFF. The CDR3 region has the DNA TGTGCCAGCAGCTACACAGTGGTGGTAGCGGCCGGGGAGCTGTTTTTT.

The rearrangement joins TRBV5-3 to TRBJ2-1, with 7 bases that match TRBD2. TRBV5-3 is noted as an ORF with a role that remains uncertain. Germline trimming cut 8 bases from V and 3 bases from J; bases unmatched to any gene: 8. CDR3 length: 14 residues. The chain's CDR3 is CASTSGTHYNEQFF. The CDR3 DNA sequence: TGTGCCAGCACAAGCGGGACGCACTACAATGAGCAGTTCTTC.

This chain connects TRBV7-3 to TRBJ2-3; 12 nucleotides line up with TRBD2. Germline V gene lookup returns CDR1 SGHTA and CDR2 FQGTGA. The CDR3 consists of 17 residues. Germline trimming cut 5 bases from V and 3 bases from J; bases unmatched to any gene: 9. The DNA of the CDR3 is TGTGCCAGCAGCGGGCTAGCGGGAGGGTCAGATACAGATACGCAGTATTTT. Protein product: CASSGLAGGSDTDTQYF.

J is TRBJ2-7 and V is TRBV15; the D is unclear. This CDR3 spans 13 amino acids. CDR1 and CDR2 (germline): LNHNV, YYDKDF (reference sequence). V gave up 0 bases and J gave up 6 bases, with 9 bases separating them. The CDR3, as DNA: TGTGCCACCAGCAGAGATGTCAACTCCGAGCAGTACTTC. This codes for CATSRDVNSEQYF.

The chain combines TRBV28 with TRBJ1-1; no firm D call. Germline V gene lookup returns CDR1 MDHEN and CDR2 SYDVKM. Trimming removed 4 bases from V and 5 bases from J, with 5 bases in between. CDR3 length: 11 residues. The CDR3, as DNA: TGTGCCAGCAGTTGGGAGACTGAAGCTTTCTTT. It codes for CASSWETEAFF.

This chain links TRBV30 with TRBJ2-5, with D possibly being TRBD1 (5 bases). V was cut by 1 base and J by 5 bases, with 5 bases left in between. The CDR3 contains 11 residues. Germline values: CDR1 GTSNPN, CDR2 SVGIG (reference sequence). CDR3 nucleotides: TGTGCCTGGAGTGAGGGGGAGACCCAGTACTTC. Amino acid sequence: CAWSEGETQYF.

The V and J genes are TRBV30 and TRBJ1-6; TRBD1 is a possible D gene (5 bases). The CDR3 has 15 amino acids. With 3 bases removed from V and 5 bases from J, the gap between germline ends came to 14 bases. Germline CDR1 reads GTSNPN; CDR2 reads SVGIG (reference sequence). In DNA form, the CDR3 reads TGTGCCTGGAGGTTAGGGGCCGTGCATAATTCACCCCTCCACTTT. Amino acids: CAWRLGAVHNSPLHF.

V usage is TRBV20-1 and J usage is TRBJ1-1; 7 bases fit TRBD1. Germline CDR1 and CDR2: DFQATT and SNEGSKA (reference sequence). The CDR3 contains 11 residues. Trimming at V came to 6 bases and at J to 8 bases, leaving 6 bases not matched to a gene. The CDR3 loop is CSAVTGVEAFF. CDR3 in DNA: TGCAGTGCAGTAACAGGGGTAGAAGCTTTCTTT.

The CDR3 reads CASSPLAGPYNEQFF. Written as DNA, the CDR3 is TGTGCCAGCAGCCCCCTAGCGGGGCCCTACAATGAGCAGTTCTTC. The chain joins TRBV7-6 to TRBJ2-1; TRBD2 agrees at 9 bases. This CDR3 region has 15 residues. Losses at the gene ends were 5 bases for V and 2 bases for J; bases not matched to a gene: 4. The germline gives CDR1 SGHVS, CDR2 FNYEAQ. Variable domain in full (rest from reference TRBV7-6 and TRBJ2-1): GAGVSQSPRYKVTKRGQDVALRCDPISGHVSLYWYRQALGQGPEFLTYFNYEAQQDKSGLPNDRFSAERPEGSISTLTIQRTEQRDSAMYRCASSPLAGPYNEQFFGPGTRLTVL.